Listed below are T cell receptor beta chains from one sample, sequenced in a study of shared clonotypes between healthy human individuals. Measured with immunoSEQ multiplex PCR; TCRdb has only the in-frame clones, and not every one. The data contain roughly 1 million clones, around 76% of them singletons. The sequencing sample was made of memory CD4+ T cells sorted from blood. All receptors derive from a man younger than 30 in good health. Each CDR3 is given with its conserved first and last residue. A D gene is named only where the DNA matches it firmly. The size field is filled for only some rows; it gives once, few, many or a size class.

abundance | j_gene | d_gene | v_gene | CDR3aa | CDR3nt
. | TRBJ2-2 | . | TRBV19 | CASSINRVSGELFF | TGTGCCAGTAGTATTAACAGGGTGTCCGGGGAGCTGTTTTTT
. | TRBJ1-2 | . | TRBV21-1 | CASSREVAGFHNYGYTF | TGTGCCAGCAGCAGAGAAGTGGCAGGGTTTCATAACTATGGCTACACCTTC
. | TRBJ2-7 | . | TRBV11-2 | CASSSAGGYEQYF | TGTGCCAGCAGCTCGGCAGGCGGTTACGAGCAGTACTTC
. | TRBJ2-1 | TRBD1 | TRBV5-1 | CASSNPGQVYNEQFF | TGCGCCAGCAGCAACCCGGGACAGGTATACAATGAGCAGTTCTTC
. | TRBJ2-7 | TRBD1 | TRBV29-1 | CSVATGGARLLGGEQYF | TGCAGCGTCGCCACAGGGGGCGCGCGACTATTAGGGGGTGAGCAGTACTTC
once | TRBJ1-3 | . | TRBV5-6 | CASSWSQGISGNTIYF | TGTGCCAGCAGCTGGTCCCAGGGAATCTCTGGAAACACCATATATTTT
few | TRBJ1-2 | . | TRBV10-1 | CASSGPMGGYTF | TGCGCCAGCAGTGGACCCATGGGAGGCTACACCTTC
. | TRBJ2-5 | . | TRBV11-2 | CASSAGPQETQYF | TGTGCCAGCAGCGCAGGACCCCAAGAGACCCAGTACTTC
. | TRBJ1-5 | TRBD1 | TRBV4-2 | CASSPEGADYSPQHF | TGTGCCAGCAGCCCTGAGGGGGCGGATTATTCGCCCCAGCATTTT
. | TRBJ1-3 | . | TRBV19 | CASSMASGNTIYF | TGTGCCAGTAGTATGGCCTCTGGAAACACCATATATTTT
. | TRBJ2-5 | . | TRBV5-4 | CASSLSIQETQYF | TGTGCCAGCAGCTTATCAATTCAAGAGACCCAGTACTTC
. | TRBJ2-3 | . | TRBV7-8 | CASSPGWLTDTQYF | TGTGCCAGCAGCCCGGGGTGGCTCACAGATACGCAGTATTTT
. | TRBJ1-4 | TRBD1 | TRBV7-9 | CASSADRGDEKLFF | TGTGCCAGCAGCGCGGACAGGGGAGATGAAAAACTGTTTTTT
. | TRBJ2-2 | TRBD2 | TRBV19 | CASTRDGRGGLFF | TGTGCCAGTACCCGGGACGGCCGGGGGGGGCTGTTTTTT
. | TRBJ2-3 | TRBD2 | TRBV28 | CASRSLAGGPGDTQYF | TGTGCCAGCAGATCTCTAGCGGGAGGGCCTGGAGATACGCAGTATTTT
. | TRBJ2-1 | . | TRBV14 | CASSRQPKVPGYNEQFF | TGTGCCAGCAGCCGTCAACCCAAGGTCCCCGGATACAATGAGCAGTTCTTC
many | TRBJ1-5 | . | TRBV9 | CASSEGEGGNPNQPQHF | TGTGCCAGCAGCGAAGGGGAGGGGGGGAACCCCAATCAGCCCCAGCATTTT
. | TRBJ1-5 | TRBD1 | TRBV30 | CAWSVIWAGTGVYSNQPQHF | TGTGCCTGGAGTGTAATATGGGCCGGGACAGGGGTCTATAGCAATCAGCCCCAGCATTTT
. | TRBJ2-3 | . | TRBV10-3 | CAISGGGGQGTQYF | TGTGCCATCAGTGGGGGAGGAGGGCAGGGAACGCAGTATTTT
. | TRBJ2-2 | . | TRBV2 | CASRGEVLATGELFF | TGTGCCAGCAGGGGGGAGGTCTTAGCCACCGGGGAGCTGTTTTTT
. | TRBJ2-1 | . | TRBV14 | CASSLNLHNEQFF | TGTGCCAGCAGCCTGAATCTCCACAATGAGCAGTTCTTC
. | TRBJ2-5 | . | TRBV2 | CASSEAAAQETQYF | TGTGCCAGCAGTGAAGCGGCAGCCCAAGAGACCCAGTACTTC
. | TRBJ1-3 | . | TRBV10-3 | CAHAKDSNTIYF | TGTGCCCACGCGAAAGATTCAAACACCATATATTTT
. | TRBJ2-5 | TRBD2 | TRBV29-1 | CSVGTSGSFVETQYF | TGCAGCGTAGGGACTAGCGGGAGTTTTGTAGAGACCCAGTACTTC
. | TRBJ2-7 | TRBD2 | TRBV4-1 | CASSQDRLEREDAGEQYF | TGCGCCAGCAGCCAAGATCGACTGGAGCGGGAGGATGCCGGCGAGCAGTACTTC
. | TRBJ2-6 | . | TRBV5-1 | CASSPAQGRDGANVLTF | TGCGCCAGCAGCCCTGCACAGGGACGAGATGGGGCCAACGTCCTGACTTTC
once | TRBJ2-7 | TRBD2 | TRBV4-2 | CASSQELATSGPYEQYF | TGTGCCAGCAGCCAAGAATTGGCGACTAGCGGGCCCTACGAGCAGTACTTC
. | TRBJ2-5 | TRBD1 | TRBV9 | CASSTRGQGKFQETQYF | TGTGCCAGCAGCACACGGGGACAGGGGAAGTTTCAAGAGACCCAGTACTTC
. | TRBJ1-6 | TRBD1 | TRBV7-9 | CASSFEGANSPLHF | TGTGCCAGCAGCTTCGAGGGGGCTAATTCACCCCTCCACTTT
. | TRBJ2-7 | . | TRBV5-1 | CASSLDPASEQYF | TGCGCCAGCAGCTTGGATCCGGCGAGCGAGCAGTACTTC
. | TRBJ2-1 | TRBD2 | TRBV6-1 | CASSTGTSGEFEQFF | TGTGCCAGCAGTACAGGGACTAGCGGGGAATTTGAGCAGTTCTTC
few | TRBJ2-3 | TRBD2 | TRBV5-1 | CASSLRRAGDTDTQYF | TGCGCCAGCAGCTTGAGAAGAGCGGGGGACACAGATACGCAGTATTTT
. | TRBJ2-1 | TRBD1 | TRBV7-9 | CASSLNFMPGTGNNEQFF | TGTGCCAGCAGCTTAAACTTCATGCCCGGGACAGGTAATAATGAGCAGTTCTTC
. | TRBJ1-3 | . | TRBV2 | CASSEDRVVVSGNTIYF | TGTGCCAGCAGTGAAGACAGGGTTGTCGTCTCTGGAAACACCATATATTTT
. | TRBJ1-5 | . | TRBV19 | CASSHTQSNQPQHF | TGTGCCAGTAGTCATACGCAGAGCAATCAGCCCCAGCATTTT
. | TRBJ2-5 | TRBD1 | TRBV6-5 | CASSSGDRGRETQYF | TGTGCCAGCAGTAGCGGGGACAGGGGGCGAGAGACCCAGTACTTC
. | TRBJ2-7 | TRBD2 | TRBV29-1 | CSVDPGSGEYF | TGCAGCGTTGATCCCGGAAGCGGGGAGTACTTC
few | TRBJ1-1 | . | TRBV5-6 | CASSSYQGNTEAFF | TGTGCCAGCAGCTCATATCAGGGGAACACTGAAGCTTTCTTT
. | TRBJ2-1 | . | TRBV7-2 | CASSIKTSGNEQFF | TGTGCCAGCAGCATCAAAACTTCGGGGAATGAGCAGTTCTTC
few | TRBJ2-1 | TRBD1 | TRBV6-1 | CASSEQGQGANEQFF | TGTGCCAGCAGTGAACAGGGACAGGGTGCTAATGAGCAGTTCTTC
. | TRBJ2-2 | . | TRBV28 | CASSSPGQSGGELFF | TGTGCCAGCAGTTCGCCCGGACAGTCGGGCGGGGAGCTGTTTTTT
. | TRBJ1-1 | TRBD1 | TRBV30 | CAFSQGAPTEAFF | TGTGCCTTCTCGCAGGGGGCGCCCACTGAAGCTTTCTTT
once | TRBJ1-1 | TRBD1 | TRBV11-2 | CASSSGGGPNTEAFF | TGTGCCAGCAGCTCAGGGGGGGGCCCGAACACTGAAGCTTTCTTT
. | TRBJ2-7 | . | TRBV5-4 | CASYRDGVYEQYF | TGTGCCAGCTACCGGGACGGAGTCTACGAGCAGTACTTC
once | TRBJ1-1 | TRBD1 | TRBV7-2 | CASSPGQRNTEAFF | TGTGCCAGCAGCCCGGGACAGAGGAACACTGAAGCTTTCTTT
. | TRBJ1-3 | . | TRBV28 | CATRTGRNTIYF | TGTGCCACCCGAACTGGTAGGAACACCATATATTTT
few | TRBJ1-1 | TRBD1 | TRBV5-4 | CASSLVGQGSAEAFF | TGTGCCAGCAGCTTGGTCGGACAGGGATCTGCTGAAGCTTTCTTT
. | TRBJ1-6 | . | TRBV11-2 | CASSYRDDSPLHF | TGTGCCAGCAGCTACCGGGACGATTCACCCCTCCACTTT
. | TRBJ2-3 | . | TRBV18 | CASSPIPASTDTQYF | TGTGCCAGCTCACCTATACCCGCTAGCACAGATACGCAGTATTTT
. | TRBJ1-1 | . | TRBV20-1 | CSATRAEAFF | TGCAGTGCTACAAGGGCTGAAGCTTTCTTT